This passage covers 9 T cell receptor beta chains from one sample sequenced in a study of identical twins. TCRdb redid the calling of the 5' RACE reads with MiXCR, one entry per CDR3 protein. The table includes around 490,000 distinct CDR3 sequences, nearly 15% detected once. This same sample was also taken into another study, of yellow fever vaccine responses in identical twins.

What was sequenced was CD4+ T cells sorted from blood. These receptors came from a woman aged 18-30 years in good health.

This clonotype was seen more than once but under ten times. The chain uses TRBV29-1 and TRBJ1-1; D is unresolved. This CDR3 is built from 13 residues. V shed 3 bases and J shed 5 bases, with 13 bases lying between them. Germline loops: CDR1 SQVTM, CDR2 ANQGSEA. In DNA form, the CDR3 reads TGCAGCGTTGAGATCGGGGTCAGGACTGAAGCTTTCTTT. Encoded protein: CSVEIGVRTEAFF.

V is TRBV3-1 and J is TRBJ2-5; 8 bases map to TRBD2. Germline assignment: CDR1 LGHDT and CDR2 YNNKEL (reference sequence). Losses at the gene ends were 8 bases for V and 5 bases for J; bases not matched to a gene: 7. The CDR3 runs to 13 residues. The CDR3 protein is CASGGGRLETQYF. The DNA of the CDR3 is TGTGCCAGCGGCGGGGGGAGATTGGAGACCCAGTACTTC.

The V and J genes are TRBV12-5 and TRBJ2-7, with 10 positions matching TRBD2. The CDR3 runs to 18 residues. CDR1 LGHNT and CDR2 FRNRAP come from the germline V gene. Unmatched junction bases numbered 10, after V lost 0 bases and J lost 2 bases. The CDR3 loop reads CASGLVGSGTSAPYEQYF. Written as DNA, the CDR3 is TGTGCTAGTGGTTTGGTCGGTTCGGGGACTAGCGCTCCCTACGAGCAGTACTTC.

This clonotype was detected a few times. V usage is TRBV25-1 and J usage is TRBJ2-3; D might be TRBD1 or TRBD2, each matching 5 bases. The germline V and J ends were trimmed by 2 bases and 3 bases, with 12 bases remaining between them. CDR3 length: 15 residues. In germline, CDR1 is MGHDK, CDR2 SYGVNS. The CDR3 sequence: CASSEGTIMTDTQYF. CDR3 in DNA: TGTGCCAGCAGTGAAGGGACCATCATGACAGATACGCAGTATTTT.

V is TRBV20-1 and J is TRBJ2-1; TRBD1 agrees at 12 bases. The CDR3 runs 15 residues. V lost 0 bases, J lost 7 bases, and 4 bases stayed unmatched. CDR1 DFQATT and CDR2 SNEGSKA come from the germline V gene (reference sequence). CDR3 nucleotides: TGCAGTGCTAGAGATGGGGGACAGGGGGCAAATGAGCAGTTCTTC. Translation: CSARDGGQGANEQFF.

The J gene is TRBJ2-3, the V gene TRBV7-3, with D perhaps matching TRBD1 (6 bases). From germline, CDR1 is SGHTA and CDR2 FQGTGA. The CDR3 runs to 13 residues. The V end lost 2 bases, the J end lost 6 bases, and 9 bases lay between the germline ends. Here the CDR3 DNA reads TGTGCCAGCAGCTTATGGCAGGGGGATACGCAGTATTTT. Protein sequence: CASSLWQGDTQYF.

The chain combines TRBV24-1 with TRBJ2-3; TRBD2 matches at 10 bases. Germline V CDR1 and CDR2: KGHDR, SFDVKD. The V and J ends lost 4 bases and 9 bases, in that order; junction bases with no gene match: 12. This CDR3 comprises 16 residues. CDR3 nucleotide sequence: TGTGCCACCAGTGACCCCCTAGCGGGAGTCCCAGGGACGCAGTATTTT. Protein: CATSDPLAGVPGTQYF.

This clonotype was found many times. The rearrangement joins TRBV12-3 or TRBV12-4 to TRBJ1-5; no firm D call. The CDR3 contains 13 residues. V was cut by 2 bases and J by 4 bases, with 6 bases left in between. The CDR3 nucleotides are TGTGCCAGCAGTTTAAAAGGGAATCAGCCCCAGCATTTT. Translation gives CASSLKGNQPQHF.

Many counts were recorded for this clonotype. The chain couples TRBV5-6 to TRBJ2-1, with 10 bases that match TRBD2. CDR3 size: 15 residues. Trimming removed 4 bases from V and 3 bases from J; junction bases left unmatched: 4. The germline gives CDR1 SGHDT, CDR2 YYEEEE. This CDR3 is CASSRLAGLYNEQFF. The CDR3 nucleotides are TGTGCCAGCAGCAGACTAGCGGGCCTCTACAATGAGCAGTTCTTC.